This T cell receptor beta chain was sequenced for a study of OX40 agonist ivuxolimab in advanced cancers. Study-wide results and caveats: Both blood CD4+ and CD8+ T cells showed clonal growth by week 6 at 0.1 to 3.0 mg/kg.

The CDR3 runs 15 residues. V lost 1 base and J lost 5, with 14 bases in between. Germline CDR1 and CDR2: MGHRA and YSYEKL. Remarks on this clone: Its antigen remains unknown.

This table comes from immunoSEQ multiplex PCR, and its TCRdb copy is limited to in-frame clones, with some not included. The profile covers 66,000 or so clones, with about 85% appearing a single time and around 2% taken by the ten largest. This TCR derives from an adult with an advanced solid tumor such as melanoma, head and neck, liver or kidney cancer. This specimen consisted of CD4+ or CD8+ T cells sorted from blood, obtained in a trial of the OX40 agonist ivuxolimab. The chain carries TRBV4-1 and TRBJ2-5; the D gene is possibly TRBD2 (5 bases). CDR3 coding DNA: TGCGCCAGCAGCCAAGGCGAGGGCTTGGGGGAGACCCAGTACTTC. Residues: CASSQGEGLGETQYF.